Listed below are T cell receptor beta chains from one sample, sequenced in a study of blood T cell repertoires in COVID-19. TCRdb keeps only in-frame clones here, not all; method: immunoSEQ multiplex PCR. The sample holds 150,000 to 200,000 clones, over 70% seen once. The sequencing sample was made of peripheral blood. The receptors shown here come from a man aged 55 to 70 with acute or convalescent COVID-19. Both conserved end residues are part of each CDR3. D genes are given only for firm matches. Not all rows give a size; the values are once, few, many and, for expanded clones, a class.

CDR3 length: 15; clone size: .; D gene: .; J gene: TRBJ2-5; V gene: TRBV9; CDR3 protein: CASSVAGGWQETQYF; CDR3 DNA: TGTGCCAGCAGCGTAGCCGGGGGTTGGCAAGAGACCCAGTACTTC
CDR3 length: 15; clone size: few; D gene: TRBD1; J gene: TRBJ1-6; V gene: TRBV11-2; CDR3 protein: CASRSNRGRNSPLHF; CDR3 DNA: TGTGCCAGCAGATCGAACAGGGGGCGGAATTCACCCCTCCACTTT
CDR3 length: 13; clone size: .; D gene: .; J gene: TRBJ1-2; V gene: TRBV9; CDR3 protein: CASSGTPPYGYTF; CDR3 DNA: TGTGCCAGCAGCGGGACACCTCCCTATGGCTACACCTTC
CDR3 length: 14; clone size: once; D gene: .; J gene: TRBJ1-3; V gene: TRBV5-1; CDR3 protein: CASSLEQGGNTIYF; CDR3 DNA: TGCGCCAGCAGCTTGGAACAGGGCGGAAACACCATATATTTT
CDR3 length: 16; clone size: .; D gene: TRBD1; J gene: TRBJ1-1; V gene: TRBV6-2/TRBV6-3; CDR3 protein: CASSYIADRGRTEAFF; CDR3 DNA: TGTGCCAGCAGTTACATCGCGGACAGGGGGCGGACTGAAGCTTTCTTT
CDR3 length: 11; clone size: .; D gene: .; J gene: TRBJ1-2; V gene: TRBV6-5; CDR3 protein: CASSTGSGYTF; CDR3 DNA: TGTGCCAGCAGTACGGGGTCTGGCTACACCTTC
CDR3 length: 14; clone size: .; D gene: .; J gene: TRBJ2-7; V gene: TRBV12-5; CDR3 protein: CASGASGGAYEQYF; CDR3 DNA: TGTGCTAGCGGAGCGAGCGGAGGGGCCTACGAGCAGTACTTC
CDR3 length: 18; clone size: .; D gene: TRBD2; J gene: TRBJ2-2; V gene: TRBV2; CDR3 protein: CASSMNGALAGRTGELFF; CDR3 DNA: TGTGCCAGCAGTATGAACGGGGCACTAGCGGGGCGGACCGGGGAGCTGTTTTTT
CDR3 length: 15; clone size: .; D gene: TRBD2; J gene: TRBJ2-3; V gene: TRBV10-3; CDR3 protein: CAISSGGLSTDTQYF; CDR3 DNA: TGTGCCATCAGTAGCGGGGGGCTAAGCACAGATACGCAGTATTTT
CDR3 length: 15; clone size: .; D gene: TRBD2; J gene: TRBJ2-1; V gene: TRBV7-2; CDR3 protein: CASSSRTSGSDEQFF; CDR3 DNA: TGTGCCAGCAGCTCCCGGACTAGCGGGAGCGATGAGCAGTTCTTC
CDR3 length: 12; clone size: few; D gene: TRBD1; J gene: TRBJ1-2; V gene: TRBV10-3; CDR3 protein: CAGGQGHYGYTF; CDR3 DNA: TGTGCCGGCGGACAGGGCCACTATGGCTACACCTTC
CDR3 length: 17; clone size: .; D gene: .; J gene: TRBJ1-2; V gene: TRBV6-2/TRBV6-3; CDR3 protein: CASSYNWVGGRNYGYTF; CDR3 DNA: TGTGCCAGCAGTTACAATTGGGTCGGTGGGAGAAATTATGGCTACACCTTC
CDR3 length: 14; clone size: .; D gene: .; J gene: TRBJ1-2; V gene: TRBV6-5; CDR3 protein: CASSYSARAYGYTF; CDR3 DNA: TGTGCCAGCAGTTACTCCGCCAGGGCTTATGGCTACACCTTC
CDR3 length: 13; clone size: .; D gene: TRBD1; J gene: TRBJ2-3; V gene: TRBV5-6; CDR3 protein: CASSSDREDTQYF; CDR3 DNA: TGTGCCAGCAGCTCGGACAGGGAAGATACGCAGTATTTT
CDR3 length: 14; clone size: .; D gene: .; J gene: TRBJ2-3; V gene: TRBV9; CDR3 protein: CASSVRGSGDTQYF; CDR3 DNA: TGTGCCAGCAGCGTAAGGGGGAGCGGAGATACGCAGTATTTT
CDR3 length: 16; clone size: .; D gene: .; J gene: TRBJ1-2; V gene: TRBV4-2; CDR3 protein: CASSQDRVTKNYGYTF; CDR3 DNA: TGTGCCAGCAGCCAAGATCGGGTCACAAAAAACTATGGCTACACCTTC
CDR3 length: 15; clone size: few; D gene: .; J gene: TRBJ1-2; V gene: TRBV5-1; CDR3 protein: CASSVDSGAPVGYTF; CDR3 DNA: TGCGCCAGCAGCGTCGACTCGGGAGCCCCGGTGGGCTACACCTTC
CDR3 length: 18; clone size: .; D gene: .; J gene: TRBJ2-4; V gene: TRBV15; CDR3 protein: CATSRETLLDGSKNIQYF; CDR3 DNA: TGTGCCACCAGCAGAGAAACGCTTCTAGATGGGAGCAAAAACATTCAGTACTTC
CDR3 length: 12; clone size: .; D gene: .; J gene: TRBJ2-1; V gene: TRBV6-2/TRBV6-3; CDR3 protein: CASSQAGTAEFF; CDR3 DNA: TGTGCCAGCAGTCAAGCCGGGACTGCCGAGTTCTTC
CDR3 length: 16; clone size: .; D gene: TRBD1; J gene: TRBJ1-2; V gene: TRBV2; CDR3 protein: CASSEALRDRARGYTF; CDR3 DNA: TGTGCCAGCAGTGAAGCGCTTCGGGACAGGGCCCGTGGCTACACCTTC
CDR3 length: 15; clone size: once; D gene: .; J gene: TRBJ2-5; V gene: TRBV5-1; CDR3 protein: CASSGKRAPQETQYF; CDR3 DNA: TGCGCCAGCAGCGGAAAGCGGGCGCCCCAAGAGACCCAGTACTTC
CDR3 length: 13; clone size: .; D gene: .; J gene: TRBJ1-2; V gene: TRBV30; CDR3 protein: CAWSVQGLYGYTF; CDR3 DNA: TGTGCCTGGAGTGTACAGGGTTTATATGGCTACACCTTC
CDR3 length: 14; clone size: .; D gene: .; J gene: TRBJ1-3; V gene: TRBV6-5; CDR3 protein: CASSRGYQGNTIYF; CDR3 DNA: TGTGCCAGCTCGAGGGGGTATCAGGGAAACACCATATATTTT
CDR3 length: 16; clone size: .; D gene: TRBD2; J gene: TRBJ2-7; V gene: TRBV5-4; CDR3 protein: CASSSGTSGRAYEQYF; CDR3 DNA: TGTGCCAGCAGCTCCGGGACTAGCGGGAGGGCCTACGAGCAGTACTTC
CDR3 length: 14; clone size: .; D gene: TRBD1; J gene: TRBJ2-1; V gene: TRBV27; CDR3 protein: CASRPGQGINEQFF; CDR3 DNA: TGTGCCAGCAGGCCGGGACAGGGTATCAATGAGCAGTTCTTC
CDR3 length: 15; clone size: once; D gene: TRBD2; J gene: TRBJ2-1; V gene: TRBV5-6; CDR3 protein: CASSSLAAIYNEQFF; CDR3 DNA: TGTGCCAGCAGTTCTCTAGCGGCCATCTACAATGAGCAGTTCTTC
CDR3 length: 16; clone size: once; D gene: TRBD2; J gene: TRBJ2-3; V gene: TRBV7-8; CDR3 protein: CASSWGLAFLGDTQYF; CDR3 DNA: TGTGCCAGCAGCTGGGGACTAGCCTTCCTTGGGGACACGCAGTATTTT
CDR3 length: 17; clone size: .; D gene: .; J gene: TRBJ1-6; V gene: TRBV13; CDR3 protein: CASRQNIRGGWDSPLHF; CDR3 DNA: TGTGCCAGCAGACAGAATATAAGGGGGGGCTGGGATTCACCCCTCCACTTT
CDR3 length: 20; clone size: few; D gene: TRBD1; J gene: TRBJ1-1; V gene: TRBV6-7; CDR3 protein: CATQETCPLRQGARNTEAFF; CDR3 DNA: TGTGCCACTCAAGAAACGTGCCCTCTGCGACAGGGGGCGAGGAACACTGAAGCTTTCTTT
CDR3 length: 14; clone size: .; D gene: .; J gene: TRBJ1-1; V gene: TRBV2; CDR3 protein: CASSDTAGNTEAFF; CDR3 DNA: TGTGCCAGCAGTGATACCGCAGGGAACACTGAAGCTTTCTTT
CDR3 length: 15; clone size: few; D gene: .; J gene: TRBJ2-2; V gene: TRBV24-1; CDR3 protein: CATSDLGLPTGELFF; CDR3 DNA: TGTGCCACCAGTGATTTGGGGCTGCCGACCGGGGAGCTGTTTTTT
CDR3 length: 14; clone size: .; D gene: TRBD1; J gene: TRBJ1-2; V gene: TRBV5-5; CDR3 protein: CASSSTGFLYGYTF; CDR3 DNA: TGTGCCAGCAGCTCGACAGGGTTCCTTTACGGCTACACCTTC
CDR3 length: 12; clone size: .; D gene: TRBD2; J gene: TRBJ2-1; V gene: TRBV2; CDR3 protein: CASMTSGSEQFF; CDR3 DNA: TGTGCCAGCATGACTAGCGGGAGTGAGCAGTTCTTC
CDR3 length: 15; clone size: .; D gene: TRBD2; J gene: TRBJ2-1; V gene: TRBV7-2; CDR3 protein: CASSKSSGGAFEQFF; CDR3 DNA: TGTGCCAGCAGCAAATCTAGCGGGGGGGCCTTTGAGCAGTTCTTC
CDR3 length: 15; clone size: .; D gene: .; J gene: TRBJ2-1; V gene: TRBV7-3; CDR3 protein: CASSYTRSPYNEQFF; CDR3 DNA: TGTGCCAGCAGCTACACCAGGTCCCCGTACAATGAGCAGTTCTTC
CDR3 length: 14; clone size: .; D gene: .; J gene: TRBJ1-3; V gene: TRBV2; CDR3 protein: CASRPTVSGNTIYF; CDR3 DNA: TGTGCCAGCAGGCCTACAGTCTCTGGAAACACCATATATTTT
CDR3 length: 18; clone size: .; D gene: .; J gene: TRBJ2-3; V gene: TRBV12-2; CDR3 protein: CASRLPLSSGIPTDTQYF; CDR3 DNA: TGTGCAAGTCGCTTACCGCTCTCTAGCGGGATCCCCACAGATACGCAGTATTTT
CDR3 length: 13; clone size: .; D gene: .; J gene: TRBJ2-7; V gene: TRBV3-1/TRBV3-2; CDR3 protein: CASSPGGSYEQYF; CDR3 DNA: TGTGCCAGCAGCCCCGGGGGCTCCTACGAGCAGTACTTC
CDR3 length: 14; clone size: .; D gene: .; J gene: TRBJ1-3; V gene: TRBV28; CDR3 protein: CASSSSGSGNTIYF; CDR3 DNA: TGTGCCAGCAGTTCCTCGGGCTCTGGAAACACCATATATTTT
CDR3 length: 14; clone size: .; D gene: TRBD1; J gene: TRBJ2-7; V gene: TRBV19; CDR3 protein: CAAASGQGSYEQYF; CDR3 DNA: TGTGCCGCTGCCTCGGGACAGGGTTCGTACGAGCAGTACTTC
CDR3 length: 15; clone size: .; D gene: .; J gene: TRBJ1-4; V gene: TRBV6-5; CDR3 protein: CASSYSLGEDEKLFF; CDR3 DNA: TGTGCCAGCAGTTACTCATTGGGAGAGGATGAAAAACTGTTTTTT
CDR3 length: 13; clone size: .; D gene: .; J gene: TRBJ1-2; V gene: TRBV5-8; CDR3 protein: CASSLAGNYGYTF; CDR3 DNA: TGTGCCAGCAGCTTGGCAGGGAACTATGGCTACACCTTC
CDR3 length: 14; clone size: .; D gene: TRBD1; J gene: TRBJ1-5; V gene: TRBV30; CDR3 protein: CAWRGDSRNQPQHF; CDR3 DNA: TGTGCCTGGAGAGGGGACAGTCGCAATCAGCCCCAGCATTTT
CDR3 length: 16; clone size: few; D gene: .; J gene: TRBJ1-2; V gene: TRBV27; CDR3 protein: CASSQTQGGLNYGYTF; CDR3 DNA: TGTGCCAGCAGTCAAACTCAAGGGGGTTTGAACTATGGCTACACCTTC
CDR3 length: 15; clone size: .; D gene: .; J gene: TRBJ2-1; V gene: TRBV7-3; CDR3 protein: CASSLIGIRENEQFF; CDR3 DNA: TGTGCCAGCAGCTTAATCGGGATTAGGGAAAATGAGCAGTTCTTC
CDR3 length: 13; clone size: .; D gene: .; J gene: TRBJ2-5; V gene: TRBV5-1; CDR3 protein: CASSLWQQETQYF; CDR3 DNA: TGCGCCAGCAGCTTGTGGCAGCAAGAGACCCAGTACTTC
CDR3 length: 17; clone size: .; D gene: TRBD1; J gene: TRBJ1-2; V gene: TRBV9; CDR3 protein: CASSVGVGDRGNDGYTF; CDR3 DNA: TGTGCCAGCAGCGTAGGTGTGGGGGACAGGGGAAACGATGGCTACACCTTC
CDR3 length: 15; clone size: .; D gene: TRBD2; J gene: TRBJ2-1; V gene: TRBV25-1; CDR3 protein: CASTGLAGRYNEQFF; CDR3 DNA: TGTGCCAGCACCGGACTAGCGGGGCGATACAATGAGCAGTTCTTC
CDR3 length: 14; clone size: once; D gene: .; J gene: TRBJ2-7; V gene: TRBV14; CDR3 protein: CASSQGTDSYEQYF; CDR3 DNA: TGTGCCAGCAGCCAAGGTACAGACTCCTACGAGCAGTACTTC
CDR3 length: 15; clone size: .; D gene: TRBD1; J gene: TRBJ1-6; V gene: TRBV7-6; CDR3 protein: CASSQSRGQNSPLHF; CDR3 DNA: TGTGCCAGCAGCCAAAGCAGGGGGCAGAATTCACCCCTCCACTTT
CDR3 length: 16; clone size: few; D gene: TRBD1; J gene: TRBJ1-6; V gene: TRBV27; CDR3 protein: CASSLPGQGYNSPLHF; CDR3 DNA: TGTGCCAGCAGTTTACCGGGACAGGGATATAATTCACCCCTCCACTTT
CDR3 length: 14; clone size: .; D gene: .; J gene: TRBJ1-5; V gene: TRBV3-1/TRBV3-2; CDR3 protein: CASSQDFRVQPQHF; CDR3 DNA: TGTGCCAGCAGCCAAGATTTCAGGGTTCAGCCCCAGCATTTT
CDR3 length: 14; clone size: .; D gene: TRBD1; J gene: TRBJ2-7; V gene: TRBV6-5; CDR3 protein: CASRDPTGGSEQYF; CDR3 DNA: TGTGCCAGCAGAGACCCGACAGGGGGTAGCGAGCAGTACTTC
CDR3 length: 14; clone size: .; D gene: .; J gene: TRBJ1-3; V gene: TRBV9; CDR3 protein: CASTSDNSGNTIYF; CDR3 DNA: TGTGCCAGCACCTCAGACAACTCTGGAAACACCATATATTTT
CDR3 length: 14; clone size: .; D gene: .; J gene: TRBJ2-7; V gene: TRBV9; CDR3 protein: CASSATDSSYEQYF; CDR3 DNA: TGTGCCAGCAGCGCAACCGACAGCTCCTACGAGCAGTACTTC
CDR3 length: 14; clone size: .; D gene: .; J gene: TRBJ2-3; V gene: TRBV7-8; CDR3 protein: CASSLSPVTDTQYF; CDR3 DNA: TGTGCCAGCAGCTTAAGTCCGGTGACAGATACGCAGTATTTT
CDR3 length: 16; clone size: .; D gene: .; J gene: TRBJ1-6; V gene: TRBV5-1; CDR3 protein: CASSVDRSSYNSPLHF; CDR3 DNA: TGCGCCAGCAGCGTCGACAGAAGCTCCTATAATTCACCCCTCCACTTT
CDR3 length: 13; clone size: .; D gene: TRBD1; J gene: TRBJ1-4; V gene: TRBV12-5; CDR3 protein: CASTDRVGEKLFF; CDR3 DNA: TGTGCTAGTACCGACAGGGTAGGGGAAAAACTGTTTTTT